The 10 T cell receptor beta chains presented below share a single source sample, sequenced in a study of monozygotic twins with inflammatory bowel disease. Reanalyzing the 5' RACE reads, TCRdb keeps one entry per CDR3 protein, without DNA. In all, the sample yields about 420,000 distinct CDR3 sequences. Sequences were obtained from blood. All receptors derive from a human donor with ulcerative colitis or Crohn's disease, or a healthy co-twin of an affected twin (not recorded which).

The CDR3 reads CASKRGSTSTDTQYF. The V call is TRBV5-1, the J call TRBJ2-3; lacking DNA, the TRBD2 call made by TCRdb goes unchecked. CDR1 SGHRS and CDR2 YFSETQ come from the germline V gene. This CDR3 contains 15 residues. Based on the CDR3 plus reference TRBV5-1 and TRBJ2-3, the full variable domain is KAGVTQTPRYLIKTRGQQVTLSCSPISGHRSVSWYQQTPGQGLQFLFEYFSETQRNKGNFPGRFSGRQFSNSRSEMNVSTLELGDSALYLCASKRGSTSTDTQYFGPGTRLTVL.

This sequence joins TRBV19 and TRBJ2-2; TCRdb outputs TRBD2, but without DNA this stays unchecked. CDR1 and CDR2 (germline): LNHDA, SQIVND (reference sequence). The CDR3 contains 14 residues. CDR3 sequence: CASRGTSYTGELFF.

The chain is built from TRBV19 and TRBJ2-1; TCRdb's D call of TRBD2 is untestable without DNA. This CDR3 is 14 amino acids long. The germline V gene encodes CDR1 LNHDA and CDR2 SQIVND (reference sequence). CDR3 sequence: CASSIGLAGGEQFF.

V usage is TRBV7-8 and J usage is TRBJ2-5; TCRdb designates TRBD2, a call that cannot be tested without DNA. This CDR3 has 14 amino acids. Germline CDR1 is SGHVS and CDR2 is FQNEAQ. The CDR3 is CASSHGTGRETQYF.

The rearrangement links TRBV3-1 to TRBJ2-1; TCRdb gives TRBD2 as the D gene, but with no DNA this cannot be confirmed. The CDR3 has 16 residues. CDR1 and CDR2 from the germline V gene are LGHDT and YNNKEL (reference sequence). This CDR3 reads CASSLPGLAGGNEQFF.

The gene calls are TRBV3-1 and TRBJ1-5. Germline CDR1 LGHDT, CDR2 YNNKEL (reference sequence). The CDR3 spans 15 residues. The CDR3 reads CASSQGPDGHQPQHF.

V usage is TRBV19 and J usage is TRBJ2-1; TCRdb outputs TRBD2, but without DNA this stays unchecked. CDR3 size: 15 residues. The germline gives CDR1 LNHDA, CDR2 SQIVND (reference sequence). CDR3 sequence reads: CASKTAGVSYNEQFF.

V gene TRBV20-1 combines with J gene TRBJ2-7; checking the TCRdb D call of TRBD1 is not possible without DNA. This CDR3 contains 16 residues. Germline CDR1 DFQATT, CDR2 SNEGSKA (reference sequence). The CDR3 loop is CSARARGGGHRDEQYF.

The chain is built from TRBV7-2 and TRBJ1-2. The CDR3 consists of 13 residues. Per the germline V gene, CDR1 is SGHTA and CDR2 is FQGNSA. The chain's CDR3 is CASSLGVVDGYTF.

The CDR3 loop is CSASLSGPGNQPQHF. This chain uses TRBV20-1 with TRBJ1-5; there is no DNA to check the TCRdb D call of TRBD1. The CDR3 length is 15 residues. Germline lookup yields CDR1 DFQATT and CDR2 SNEGSKA (reference sequence).